This TCR beta chain is from a study of tumor-infiltrating lymphocytes in primary liver carcinoma. About the research overall: Spanning 4.2 to 10 cm, the tumors were T1-T3 N0M0.

Germline V CDR1 and CDR2: SGHAT, FQNNGV. The CDR3 has 13 amino acids. A constant-region primer served to make TCR beta cDNA from roughly 500 ng total RNA. Three nested multiplex PCR rounds, a slightly modified ARM-PCR, produced the libraries for TCR beta. Rounds one and two of PCR, each of roughly 11 cycles, were primed with TRBV1-TRBV30 forward primers and a C-beta reverse primer. TCRdb independently ran MiXCR on the multiplex PCR reads; one entry per CDR3 protein. The repertoire has some 190,000 distinct CDR3 sequences, roughly three fifths of them found once; the top ten carry approximately 68%. Alongside blood RNA obtained from unsorted whole blood, germline DNA was also extracted. The researchers drew roughly 3.9 milliliters of peripheral blood before surgery. General study findings and limits: Among the pair types, tumor region pairs showed more overlap than tumor-adjacent and tumor-blood pairs.

On this clonotype: No antigen is known for it. A read error may account for a junction end that differs from germline.

This chain connects TRBV11-2 to TRBJ2-5; D might be TRBD2 (7 bases). Sequenced: peripheral blood. The TCR was taken from a man in his forties with primary liver carcinoma and hepatitis B virus infection. This chain's CDR3 is CASSPGAGESQYF. CDR3 DNA: TGTGCCAGCAGCCCGGGGGCGGGAGAGTCCCAATACTTC.